The entry below describes one T cell receptor (beta chain). Antigen: not known. The PCR employed 60 Vbeta primers together with 13 Jbeta primers. Profiling relied on immunoSEQ multiplex PCR, and the TCRdb table lists in-frame clones only, not all of them. The data hold 130,000 or so clones, with 80% observed a single time. The data belong to a study of cytomegalovirus exposure and HLA in healthy donors. Study-wide results and caveats: Cytomegalovirus association was listed for roughly 160 TCR beta chains. A later analysis showed TCR association rates differing by HLA locus, peaking at DRB1 and lowest at HLA-C.

The sequenced sample consisted of PBMCs. This TCR was sampled from a man under 40 in good health and CMV-seronegative.

The CDR3 spells CASSRTEEAFF. The CDR3 DNA reads as TGTGCCAGCTCCCGGACAGAAGAAGCTTTCTTT. The V and J genes are TRBV18 and TRBJ1-1; tentative D call: TRBD1 (6 bases). This CDR3 region has 11 residues. Trimming shortened V by 6 bases and J by 8 bases, and 10 bases separated the two germline ends. Germline V gene data show CDR1 as KGHSH and CDR2 as LQKENI.